The 7 T cell receptor beta chains listed next were all sequenced from one sample in a study of cytomegalovirus exposure and HLA in healthy donors. The PCR used 60 Vbeta and 13 Jbeta primers. Clones were read by immunoSEQ multiplex PCR, and TCRdb kept only the in-frame ones, dropping some. Of fewer than 150,000 clones listed, approximately 80% are singletons. Sequenced: PBMCs. The receptors were gathered from a woman in her forties in good health and CMV-seropositive.

The table lists this clone with a count of one. CDR3 coding DNA: TGTGCCAGCAGTTTATCGACGACTAGCGGACACCTCTCAGAGCAGTACTTC. This sequence encodes CASSLSTTSGHLSEQYF. This chain uses TRBV27 with TRBJ2-7, with 9 positions matching TRBD2. The germline V gene encodes CDR1 MNHEY and CDR2 SMNVEV (reference sequence). With V trimmed by 0 bases and J by 7 bases, 13 bases remained unmatched. This CDR3 is built from 17 residues.

J is TRBJ1-3 and V is TRBV5-1; TRBD1 is a possible D gene (5 bases). Germline CDR1 reads SGHRS; CDR2 reads YFSETQ. The CDR3 is 16 residues long. With 4 bases removed from V and 4 bases from J, the gap between germline ends came to 18 bases. The chain's CDR3 is CASSLLTGGEGNTIYF. The CDR3 DNA reads TGCGCCAGCAGCCTCCTGACGGGGGGAGAAGGAAACACCATATATTTT. The full variable domain, in which reference TRBV5-1 and TRBJ1-3 provide the parts outside the CDR3, is KAGVTQTPRYLIKTRGQQVTLSCSPISGHRSVSWYQQTPGQGLQFLFEYFSETQRNKGNFPGRFSGRQFSNSRSEMNVSTLELGDSALYLCASSLLTGGEGNTIYFGEGSWLTVV.

This sequence joins TRBV13 and TRBJ1-2, with a tentative D call TRBD1 (5 bases). The length of the CDR3 is 15 residues. Trimming cost V 4 bases and J 4 bases, with 16 bases left between them. The germline gives CDR1 PRHDT, CDR2 FYEKMQ (reference sequence). Here the CDR3 reads CASSSKATATYGYTF. The CDR3 DNA sequence: TGTGCCAGCAGCTCAAAGGCGACAGCTACCTATGGCTACACCTTC. Complete variable domain (other parts from reference TRBV13 and TRBJ1-2): AAGVIQSPRHLIKEKRETATLKCYPIPRHDTVYWYQQGPGQDPQFLISFYEKMQSDKGSIPDRFSAQQFSDYHSELNMSSLELGDSALYFCASSSKATATYGYTFGSGTRLTVV.

A few counts support this clone. The gene calls are TRBV27 and TRBJ2-6; D uncertain. There are 16 residues in the CDR3. Germline values: CDR1 MNHEY, CDR2 SMNVEV (reference sequence). Trimming left V 4 bases short and J 0 bases short, with 10 bases between. Here the CDR3 reads CASSWRQYSGANVLTF. The CDR3 DNA sequence: TGTGCCAGCAGTTGGCGACAATACTCTGGGGCCAACGTCCTGACTTTC. The full variable domain, in which reference TRBV27 and TRBJ2-6 provide the parts outside the CDR3, is EAQVTQNPRYLITVTGKKLTVTCSQNMNHEYMSWYRQDPGLGLRQIYYSMNVEVTDKGDVPEGYKVSRKEKRNFPLILESPSPNQTSLYFCASSWRQYSGANVLTFGAGSRLTVL.

The chain couples TRBV9 to TRBJ1-3; 9 positions agree with TRBD1. Germline V gene lookup returns CDR1 SGDLS and CDR2 YYNGEE. This CDR3 is 17 amino acids long. V lost 3 bases and J lost 3; bases outside the gene matches: 10. The CDR3 here is CASSEDPGQGYGNTIYF. CDR3 DNA: TGTGCCAGCAGCGAGGATCCGGGACAGGGTTATGGAAACACCATATATTTT. Full variable domain (outside the CDR3, taken from reference TRBV9 and TRBJ1-3): DSGVTQTPKHLITATGQRVTLRCSPRSGDLSVYWYQQSLDQGLQFLIQYYNGEERAKGNILERFSAQQFPDLHSELNLSSLELGDSALYFCASSEDPGQGYGNTIYFGEGSWLTVV.

This clone was counted a few times. This chain links TRBV27 with TRBJ2-5; 8 bases match TRBD2. V trimming: 0 bases; J trimming: 5 bases; junction bases outside the gene matches: 5. The CDR3 has 15 amino acids. Per the germline V gene, CDR1 is MNHEY and CDR2 is SMNVEV (reference sequence). CDR3 nucleotides: TGTGCCAGCAGTTTATCAGGGCGGGGGGCGGAGACCCAGTACTTC. Residues: CASSLSGRGAETQYF.

The chain uses TRBV5-1 and TRBJ2-7, with 8 nucleotides matching TRBD1. The CDR3 runs to 13 residues. V trimming: 4 bases; J trimming: 3 bases; junction bases outside the gene matches: 3. In germline, CDR1 is SGHRS, CDR2 YFSETQ. The CDR3 bases are TGCGCCAGCAGCGCGACAGGGGACTACGAGCAGTACTTC. Translating gives CASSATGDYEQYF.